This entry lists 30 T cell receptor beta chains sequenced from one sample in a study of blood T cell repertoires in COVID-19 (dated by TCRdb to about 2020). Library construction relied on the immunoSEQ multiplex PCR assay. TCRdb limited this immuneACCESS table to in-frame rearrangements with V and J called. A share of clones is missing; checked studies link under half to unresolved V genes, and the rest is unexplained. This sample comprises 130,000 to 150,000 clones, approximately 82% of them detected only once. The ten largest clonotypes hold roughly a tenth of the sample. What was sequenced was peripheral blood. The receptor source for this set is a man in his sixties with active or convalescent COVID-19.

This chain connects TRBV19 to TRBJ1-3; D remains unclear. Trimming removed 5 bases at V and 1 base at J, with 9 bases between. CDR3 length: 14 residues. Germline V lookup: CDR1 LNHDA, CDR2 SQIVND (reference sequence). CDR3 loop: CASSLGGSGNTIYF. The DNA for the CDR3 is TGTGCCAGTAGTTTGGGCGGGTCTGGAAACACCATATATTTT.

This clone was counted a single time. The J gene is TRBJ1-5, the V gene TRBV11-2; D not certain. CDR3 size: 16 residues. Trimming removed 4 bases from V and 5 bases from J, with 18 bases in between. CDR1 is SGHAT and CDR2 is FQNNGV in the germline V gene. The CDR3 region is CASSSLRQKKDQPQHF. The CDR3 DNA reads as TGTGCCAGCAGCTCTCTCCGCCAGAAAAAAGATCAGCCCCAGCATTTT.

This chain connects TRBV6-5 to TRBJ1-6; TRBD1 matches at 8 bases. CDR1 and CDR2 from the germline V gene are MNHEY and SVGAGI. V was pared by 5 bases and J by 10 bases, with 10 bases of the junction left unmatched. This CDR3 has 15 residues. CDR3 nucleotide sequence: TGTGCCAGCAGTCCGGACAGGGTTCTAAGCTCACCCCTCCACTTT. Translation gives CASSPDRVLSSPLHF.

The genes are TRBV4-1 and TRBJ1-2; the D gene is possibly TRBD1 (6 bases). CDR1 and CDR2 from the germline V gene are MGHRA and YSYEKL. Between the trimmed V and J ends, which lost 1 base and 4 bases, there was a span of 13 bases. CDR3 length: 15 amino acids. This CDR3 reads CASSQGDTPSYGYTF. The CDR3 coding sequence is TGCGCCAGCAGCCAAGGGGACACTCCTTCCTATGGCTACACCTTC.

The gene calls are TRBV12-5 and TRBJ2-2, with 13 bases that match TRBD2. Germline CDR1 and CDR2: LGHNT and FRNRAP. Losses at the gene ends were 2 bases for V and 4 bases for J; bases not matched to a gene: 10. The CDR3 extends over 19 amino acids. CDR3: CASGLTSGGAKVFTGELFF. Written as DNA, the CDR3 is TGTGCTAGTGGTTTGACTAGCGGGGGGGCCAAGGTTTTCACCGGGGAGCTGTTTTTT.

The V gene is TRBV6-5, the J gene TRBJ1-2; 7 bases are a match to TRBD1. CDR3 length: 14 amino acids. The trim removed 6 bases at V and 1 base at J, leaving 5 bases unmatched. Germline lookup yields CDR1 MNHEY and CDR2 SVGAGI. Written as DNA, the CDR3 is TGTGCCAGCAGACAGGGGCGTGATAACTATGGCTACACCTTC. This sequence encodes CASRQGRDNYGYTF.

The CDR3 sequence: CASSRSGHRGYTEAFF. The DNA for the CDR3 is TGTGCCAGCTCACGAAGTGGCCACAGGGGTTACACTGAAGCTTTCTTT. The genes are TRBV18 and TRBJ1-1; 7 bases align to TRBD1. V gave up 4 bases and J gave up 3 bases; unmatched junction bases: 11. CDR1 is KGHSH and CDR2 is LQKENI in the germline V gene. The CDR3 covers 16 residues.

The V call is TRBV6-6, the J call TRBJ1-2; perhaps TRBD1 as D (5 bases). V gave up 0 bases and J gave up 6 bases, with 8 bases separating them. Germline loops: CDR1 MNHNY, CDR2 SVGAGI (reference sequence). This CDR3 region has 13 residues. CDR3 in DNA: TGTGCCAGCAGTTACTCAGGGGTGGATGGCTACACCTTC. Protein product: CASSYSGVDGYTF.

The rearrangement uses TRBV18 and TRBJ2-5, with D possibly TRBD1 on 6 matching bases. Between the trimmed V and J ends, which lost 2 bases and 0 bases, there was a span of 10 bases. Per germline, CDR1 KGHSH and CDR2 LQKENI. This CDR3 comprises 15 residues. DNA of the CDR3: TGTGCCAGCTCACCAGGGACAACCAACCAAGAGACCCAGTACTTC. It encodes CASSPGTTNQETQYF.

The chain links TRBV9 to TRBJ2-1, with a tentative D call TRBD2 (6 bases). Per the germline V gene, CDR1 is SGDLS and CDR2 is YYNGEE. The CDR3 is 17 amino acids. V was pared by 4 bases and J by 7 bases, with 24 bases between. CDR3: CASSRNAGPTPGNEQFF. The CDR3 DNA sequence: TGTGCCAGCAGCCGGAACGCGGGGCCCACCCCGGGGAATGAGCAGTTCTTC. Using reference TRBV9 and TRBJ2-1 for the parts outside the CDR3, the full variable domain is DSGVTQTPKHLITATGQRVTLRCSPRSGDLSVYWYQQSLDQGLQFLIQYYNGEERAKGNILERFSAQQFPDLHSELNLSSLELGDSALYFCASSRNAGPTPGNEQFFGPGTRLTVL.

The chain links TRBV6-5 to TRBJ1-6; D might be TRBD1 (5 bases). Germline CDR1 and CDR2: MNHEY and SVGAGI. The CDR3 consists of 14 residues. The V and J ends lost 10 bases and 6 bases respectively, with 16 bases between them. CDR3 sequence: CATEMVRANSPLHF. The CDR3 DNA is TGTGCCACGGAGATGGTCAGGGCTAATTCACCCCTCCACTTT.

This sequence joins TRBV12-5 and TRBJ2-7; D is perhaps TRBD1 (6 bases). Germline V lookup: CDR1 LGHNT, CDR2 FRNRAP. This CDR3 spans 16 amino acids. With 0 bases removed from V and 4 bases from J, the gap between germline ends came to 16 bases. The CDR3 DNA is TGTGCTAGTGGTTTGGTAGGGACACGGCTTAGTTACGAGCAGTACTTC. Protein sequence: CASGLVGTRLSYEQYF.

The chain combines TRBV7-8 with TRBJ2-1; 7 bases are a match to TRBD2. The CDR3 spans 12 residues. Germline CDR1 reads SGHVS; CDR2 reads FQNEAQ. Trimming at V came to 5 bases and at J to 14 bases, leaving 9 bases not matched to a gene. The CDR3 nucleotides are TGTGCCAGCAGCCCGGGGAGGGGTGGTAAGTTCTTC. It is translated as CASSPGRGGKFF.

The chain recombines TRBV29-1 with TRBJ1-2; D remains ambiguous. This CDR3 spans 14 amino acids. Looked up from germline, CDR1 is SQVTM and CDR2 is ANQGSEA. V shed 0 bases and J shed 2 bases, with 10 bases lying between them. The DNA for the CDR3 is TGCAGCGTTGAAGATCCAGAAGAAAACTATGGCTACACCTTC. This encodes CSVEDPEENYGYTF. Using reference TRBV29-1 and TRBJ1-2 for the parts outside the CDR3, the full variable domain is SAVISQKPSRDICQRGTSLTIQCQVDSQVTMMFWYRQQPGQSLTLIATANQGSEATYESGFVIDKFPISRPNLTFSTLTVSNMSPEDSSIYLCSVEDPEENYGYTFGSGTRLTVV.

This clone turned up a few times. The chain joins TRBV5-4 to TRBJ1-1, with D maybe TRBD1 (5 bases). The V end was cut by 2 bases, the J end by 1 base, with 9 bases between. The CDR3 covers 14 residues. Germline-derived CDR1 and CDR2 are SGHNT and YYREEE (reference sequence). The CDR3: CASSFLTGNTEAFF. The CDR3 DNA reads TGTGCCAGCAGCTTTCTTACAGGGAACACTGAAGCTTTCTTT.

This rearrangement joins TRBV9 to TRBJ2-1; TRBD2 matches 9 bases. The CDR3 spans 16 residues. J lost 5 bases, V lost 2 bases, and 8 bases had no gene match. Germline CDR1 is SGDLS and CDR2 is YYNGEE. The CDR3 DNA is TGTGCCAGCAGCGTTAGCGGGAGTAGGGGGCACAATGAGCAGTTCTTC. It is translated as CASSVSGSRGHNEQFF.

This chain connects TRBV30 to TRBJ1-5, with TRBD1 identical over 7 bases. The CDR3 is 13 amino acids. The V and J ends lost 5 bases and 4 bases, in that order; junction bases with no gene match: 5. In germline, CDR1 is GTSNPN, CDR2 SVGIG (reference sequence). Here the CDR3 DNA reads TGTGCCTGGGCCAAACAGGGGAATCAGCCCCAGCATTTT. As protein: CAWAKQGNQPQHF.

V and J are TRBV4-1 and TRBJ1-5, with TRBD1 identical over 11 bases. CDR1 is MGHRA, CDR2 YSYEKL, per germline. This CDR3 is 18 amino acids long. Trimming at V came to 3 bases and at J to 0 bases, leaving 7 bases not matched to a gene. The CDR3 DNA reads as TGCGCCAGCAGCCAGGGACAGGGGGTCGCATTTAGCAATCAGCCCCAGCATTTT. This sequence encodes CASSQGQGVAFSNQPQHF.

The J gene is TRBJ2-2, the V gene TRBV5-5, with 7 bases aligning to TRBD2. Germline-derived CDR1 and CDR2 are SGHKS and YYEKEE (reference sequence). V lost 0 bases to trimming and J lost 6 bases; unmatched junction nucleotides: 5. The CDR3 runs to 15 residues. CDR3 sequence (DNA): TGTGCCAGCAGCTTGGTTCTTAGCGGGTCCGGGGAGCTGTTTTTT. This codes for CASSLVLSGSGELFF.

V and J are TRBV6-2 or TRBV6-3 and TRBJ1-4; weak D call: TRBD1 (6 bases). The germline CDR1 and CDR2 sequences are MNHEY and SVGEGT. The CDR3 runs to 15 residues. V was cut by 5 bases and J by 10 bases, with 20 bases left in between. CDR3 loop: CASSNGGGLWGKLFF. Written as DNA, the CDR3 is TGTGCCAGCAGTAACGGTGGGGGCCTTTGGGGAAAACTGTTTTTT.

The chain uses TRBV25-1 and TRBJ2-5, with 12 bases aligning to TRBD2. This CDR3 has 17 residues. Germline trimming cut 6 bases from V and 7 bases from J; bases unmatched to any gene: 15. CDR1 and CDR2 (germline): MGHDK, SYGVNS. In DNA, the CDR3 is TGTGCCAGCAGGGGGACTAGCGGGCGGTCTGATGGGGCGACCCAGTACTTC. Amino acid sequence: CASRGTSGRSDGATQYF. Complete variable domain (other parts from reference TRBV25-1 and TRBJ2-5): EADIYQTPRYLVIGTGKKITLECSQTMGHDKMYWYQQDPGMELHLIHYSYGVNSTEKGDLSSESTVSRIRTEHFPLTLESARPSHTSQYLCASRGTSGRSDGATQYFGPGTRLLVL.

The J gene is TRBJ1-1, the V gene TRBV6-5, with TRBD1 matching 7 bases. Germline CDR1 MNHEY, CDR2 SVGAGI. The trim removed 2 bases at V and 4 bases at J, leaving 4 bases unmatched. The CDR3 spans 14 residues. CDR3 sequence (DNA): TGTGCCAGCAGTTACCTCGACAGGGCCACTGAAGCTTTCTTT. Translating gives CASSYLDRATEAFF.

CDR3 coding DNA: TGTGCCAGCAGTGAATCTGCGGGTCTTTCTCAGCCCCAGCATTTT. Translation gives CASSESAGLSQPQHF. V gene TRBV6-1 combines with J gene TRBJ1-5, with D unresolved. The germline V gene has CDR1 MNHNS and CDR2 SASEGT. The length of the CDR3 is 15 residues. The V end lost 2 bases, the J end lost 6 bases, and 14 bases lay between the germline ends.

The chain uses TRBV6-5 and TRBJ1-5; TRBD1 is a possible D gene (5 bases). In germline, CDR1 is MNHEY, CDR2 SVGAGI. The germline V and J ends were trimmed by 8 bases and 4 bases, with 12 bases remaining between them. The CDR3 has 13 residues. In DNA, the CDR3 is TGTGCCAGCGTAGAGTCAGGGAATCAGCCCCAGCATTTT. This encodes CASVESGNQPQHF.

The J gene is TRBJ2-1, the V gene TRBV5-4, with D possibly matching TRBD2 (6 bases). The CDR3 has 15 residues. CDR1 and CDR2 (germline): SGHNT, YYREEE (reference sequence). The V end was cut by 4 bases, the J end by 8 bases, with 19 bases between. CDR3: CASSPLGGRMDEQFF. CDR3 bases: TGTGCCAGCAGCCCGCTGGGGGGTAGAATGGATGAGCAGTTCTTC.

The chain links TRBV9 to TRBJ1-6, with TRBD1 identical over 10 bases. Germline loops: CDR1 SGDLS, CDR2 YYNGEE. Trimming removed 6 bases from V and 9 bases from J; junction bases left unmatched: 6. The CDR3 length is 14 residues. CDR3 in DNA: TGTGCCAGCACCGCCGGGACAGGGGCTTCACCCCTCCACTTT. It specifies CASTAGTGASPLHF. The complete variable domain, with remaining parts taken from reference TRBV9 and TRBJ1-6, reads DSGVTQTPKHLITATGQRVTLRCSPRSGDLSVYWYQQSLDQGLQFLIQYYNGEERAKGNILERFSAQQFPDLHSELNLSSLELGDSALYFCASTAGTGASPLHFGNGTRLTVT.

This chain connects TRBV27 to TRBJ2-1; TRBD1 is a possible D gene (6 bases). This CDR3 is 15 amino acids long. In germline, CDR1 is MNHEY, CDR2 SMNVEV (reference sequence). V lost 6 bases, J lost 5 bases, and 17 bases lay in between. CDR3 protein: CASRKQGVSHNEQFF. In DNA form, the CDR3 reads TGTGCCAGCAGAAAACAGGGTGTCAGCCACAATGAGCAGTTCTTC.

This clone showed up many times. CDR3 sequence: CASSKFAGPGLGEQYF. The CDR3 bases are TGTGCCAGCAGCAAATTCGCCGGGCCAGGGTTGGGTGAGCAGTACTTC. The J gene is TRBJ2-7, the V gene TRBV7-9; D may be TRBD1 (5 bases). The CDR3 consists of 16 residues. V was pared by 5 bases and J by 7 bases, with 24 bases between. CDR1 is SEHNR, CDR2 FQNEAQ, per germline (reference sequence).

The V call is TRBV10-1, the J call TRBJ1-1; D may be TRBD1 (5 bases). The V gene lost 3 bases and the J gene lost 4 bases, with 15 bases spanning the gap. CDR3 length: 15 residues. Germline values: CDR1 WNHNN, CDR2 SYGVQD (reference sequence). The CDR3 is CASSDLSTGTTEAFF. The CDR3 DNA follows: TGCGCCAGCAGTGACCTGAGCACAGGAACCACTGAAGCTTTCTTT.

The chain employs TRBV6-6 and TRBJ1-2, with D perhaps matching TRBD1 (6 bases). V was pared by 5 bases and J by 8 bases, with 15 bases between. CDR3 size: 13 residues. From germline, CDR1 is MNHNY and CDR2 SVGAGI (reference sequence). CDR3: CASSPDRYSGYTF. In DNA, the CDR3 is TGTGCCAGCAGTCCCGACAGGTATTCGGGCTACACCTTC.